This TCR beta chain was identified during a study of neurological immune-mediated disorders. Trimming removed 8 bases at V and 5 bases at J, with 10 bases between. The CDR3 consists of 12 residues. Germline V lookup: CDR1 SEHNR, CDR2 FQNEAQ (reference sequence). By share, this clonotype counts as medium-sized. Its antigen is as yet unknown. 2 million PBMCs stored at -80 C were the source of the unsorted libraries. One entry per CDR3 protein, called by TCRdb with MiXCR from the 5' RACE reads. Of some 78,000 distinct CDR3 sequences listed, around 4.6% are singletons. Broader study findings: It was the repertoires of 18 of 34 multiple sclerosis patients that phylogenetic grouping placed in one related-CDR3 cluster, which is a possible signature. The multiple sclerosis repertoire cluster had no clinical or MRI correlate.

This sequence was found in a woman aged 25 to 39 with multiple sclerosis. The chain employs TRBV7-9 and TRBJ2-1; D might be TRBD2 (5 bases). The sequencing input was PBMCs. CDR3 protein: CASSRADNEQFF. The CDR3, as DNA: TGTGCCAGCTCGAGGGCCGACAATGAGCAGTTCTTC.